This is a list of T cell receptor beta chains from one sample in a study of technical replicates of blood from several donors. Using immunoSEQ multiplex PCR, the repertoire was profiled, and TCRdb retains in-frame clones only, with some absent. Of about 59,000 clones in the sample, approximately 83% are singletons; the top ten hold 5.1%. Sequencing was performed on PBMCs. The receptor set was obtained from a human donor in good health. Some clones in this sample may be carry-over from other donors' samples. The CDR3 runs from the conserved cysteine through the conserved F or W. Fields, in order: V gene, J gene, D gene, clone size, CDR3 protein, CDR3 DNA. D genes are given only for firm matches. Clone sizes are given selectively: once, few, many, or a class where the clone is expanded.

TRBV11-2	TRBJ1-1	.	once	CASSSLRGRNTEAFF	TGTGCCAGCAGCTCCCTCAGGGGTAGGAACACTGAAGCTTTCTTT
TRBV7-6	TRBJ1-1	.	.	CASSLEDRMNTEAFF	TGTGCCAGCAGCTTAGAGGACAGAATGAACACTGAAGCTTTCTTT
TRBV5-4	TRBJ2-5	.	.	CASSLAAGPVPTQYF	TGTGCCAGCAGCCTTGCGGCGGGCCCTGTACCGACCCAGTACTTC
TRBV19	TRBJ1-2	.	few	CASSRDSPYGYTF	TGTGCCAGTAGCCGAGACAGTCCCTATGGCTACACCTTC
TRBV7-9	TRBJ2-3	TRBD2	.	CASSWGLAGGTDTQYF	TGTGCCAGCAGCTGGGGACTAGCGGGGGGCACAGATACGCAGTATTTT
TRBV5-5	TRBJ2-3	.	.	CASSRGSTDTQYF	TGTGCCAGCAGCCGAGGCAGCACAGATACGCAGTATTTT
TRBV7-6	TRBJ2-7	.	once	CASSLGDSYEQYF	TGTGCCAGCAGCTTAGGAGATTCCTACGAGCAGTACTTC
TRBV5-8	TRBJ2-7	.	.	CASSLEGASYEQYF	TGTGCCAGCAGCTTGGAGGGAGCCTCCTACGAGCAGTACTTC
TRBV10-1	TRBJ2-3	.	.	CASSGGGVAGPSTDTQYF	TGCGCCAGCAGTGGGGGCGGTGTGGCGGGACCTAGCACAGATACGCAGTATTTT
TRBV7-2	TRBJ2-5	.	.	CASSLDQKTQYF	TGTGCCAGCAGCTTAGATCAGAAGACCCAGTACTTC
TRBV5-1	TRBJ2-3	.	.	CASSLFGDTQYF	TGCGCCAGCAGCTTGTTCGGGGATACGCAGTATTTT
TRBV6-5	TRBJ2-2	.	.	CASSYPTGELFF	TGTGCCAGCAGTTACCCGACCGGGGAGCTGTTTTTT
TRBV5-1	TRBJ2-3	TRBD1	.	CASGQGTTDTQYF	TGCGCCAGCGGACAGGGGACCACAGATACGCAGTATTTT
TRBV7-9	TRBJ1-1	.	.	CASSLQQSEAFF	TGTGCCAGCAGCTTACAACAGAGTGAAGCTTTCTTT
TRBV6-6	TRBJ1-5	TRBD1	.	CASRMGQGDSNQPQHF	TGTGCCAGCAGGATGGGACAGGGGGATAGCAATCAGCCCCAGCATTTT
TRBV5-4	TRBJ1-4	.	once	CASSLAGQGARNEKLFF	TGTGCCAGTAGCTTGGCCGGTCAAGGGGCGCGAAATGAAAAACTGTTTTTT
TRBV21-1	TRBJ1-3	.	.	CASSKALEEKGRSPGNTIYF	TGTGCCAGCAGCAAAGCGCTGGAGGAGAAGGGTAGGTCTCCTGGAAACACCATATATTTT
TRBV6-6	TRBJ2-7	.	once	CASSPTSYEQYF	TGTGCCAGCAGCCCGACTAGCTACGAGCAGTACTTC
TRBV7-9	TRBJ1-1	.	.	CASSLQRTGRHTEAFF	TGTGCCAGCAGCTTACAAAGGACCGGGAGGCACACTGAAGCTTTCTTT
TRBV6-5	TRBJ2-5	.	.	CASSYSEETQYF	TGTGCCAGCAGTTACTCCGAGGAGACCCAGTACTTC
TRBV7-2	TRBJ2-1	TRBD2	.	CASSLSGRRDEQFF	TGTGCCAGCAGCCTAAGCGGGAGGCGGGATGAGCAGTTCTTC
TRBV2	TRBJ2-2	.	.	CASTRENTGELFF	TGTGCCAGCACTCGGGAGAACACCGGGGAGCTGTTTTTT
TRBV19	TRBJ2-7	.	.	CASSSNQGFEQYF	TGTGCCAGTAGTTCCAACCAGGGGTTCGAGCAGTACTTC
TRBV7-2	TRBJ2-7	.	few	CASSLSTTSYEQYF	TGTGCCAGCAGCTTAAGTACTACCTCCTACGAGCAGTACTTC
TRBV7-2	TRBJ1-1	.	.	CASSLMQDTEAFF	TGTGCCAGCAGCTTAATGCAGGACACTGAAGCTTTCTTT
TRBV6-4	TRBJ1-2	.	once	CASSPGTANYGYTF	TGTGCCAGCAGTCCAGGAACAGCTAACTATGGCTACACCTTC
TRBV29-1	TRBJ1-2	.	few	CSVELVGGSGYTF	TGCAGCGTTGAATTAGTAGGGGGATCTGGCTACACCTTC
TRBV6-6	TRBJ1-1	.	.	CASSSGSQGKNTEAFF	TGTGCCAGCAGTTCCGGTTCGCAGGGGAAGAACACTGAAGCTTTCTTT
TRBV9	TRBJ1-5	.	.	CASSPRADSSNQPQHF	TGTGCCAGCAGCCCCCGTGCGGACAGTAGCAATCAGCCCCAGCATTTT
TRBV19	TRBJ2-7	TRBD1	.	CASSIDFGSGGEQYF	TGTGCCAGTAGTATAGATTTTGGCTCAGGGGGCGAGCAGTACTTC
TRBV18	TRBJ2-5	.	.	CASSSEETQYF	TGTGCCAGCTCTTCCGAGGAGACCCAGTACTTC
TRBV6-6	TRBJ2-5	TRBD2	.	CASSYSPTSAETQYF	TGTGCCAGCAGTTACTCGCCGACTAGCGCCGAGACCCAGTACTTC
TRBV7-2	TRBJ2-4	TRBD2	.	CASSFGGRAKNIQYF	TGTGCCAGCAGCTTCGGCGGGAGAGCCAAAAACATTCAGTACTTC
TRBV5-1	TRBJ2-7	.	.	CASSLAAELYEQYF	TGCGCCAGCAGCTTGGCAGCGGAGCTCTACGAGCAGTACTTC
TRBV4-3	TRBJ1-2	TRBD1	.	CASSTRTGGGYTF	TGCGCCAGCAGCACACGGACAGGGGGCGGCTACACCTTC
TRBV2	TRBJ1-1	.	.	CASSDLRGGTEAFF	TGTGCCAGCAGTGACCTAAGGGGAGGTACTGAAGCTTTCTTT
TRBV19	TRBJ2-7	TRBD1	.	CASSAGTGGDYEQYF	TGTGCCAGTAGTGCCGGGACAGGGGGCGACTACGAGCAGTACTTC
TRBV5-1	TRBJ1-1	TRBD1	.	CASSLDRGSEAFF	TGCGCCAGCAGCTTGGACAGGGGGTCTGAAGCTTTCTTT
TRBV4-3	TRBJ2-4	.	.	CASSQGSGTVAKNIQYF	TGCGCCAGCAGCCAAGGGTCGGGGACTGTTGCCAAAAACATTCAGTACTTC
TRBV11-2	TRBJ1-2	TRBD1	.	CASSIRDRGYGYTF	TGTGCCAGCAGCATAAGGGACAGGGGATATGGCTACACCTTC
TRBV7-9	TRBJ1-2	TRBD1	once	CASIQGPLQNYGYTF	TGTGCCAGTATACAGGGGCCGCTACAAAACTATGGCTACACCTTC
TRBV6-5	TRBJ2-7	.	.	CASSSSRSGEQYF	TGTGCCAGCAGTTCGTCGCGGTCGGGTGAGCAGTACTTC
TRBV18	TRBJ1-1	TRBD1	.	CASSTQRTGLNTEAFF	TGTGCCAGCTCAACTCAAAGGACAGGGCTTAACACTGAAGCTTTCTTT
TRBV6-6	TRBJ2-7	TRBD2	.	CASSRRLADPYEQYF	TGTGCCAGCAGCCGTAGACTAGCGGACCCCTACGAGCAGTACTTC
TRBV7-5	TRBJ2-7	.	.	CARSSRDRVPHEQYF	TGTGCCAGAAGCTCCCGGGACAGGGTACCCCACGAGCAGTACTTC